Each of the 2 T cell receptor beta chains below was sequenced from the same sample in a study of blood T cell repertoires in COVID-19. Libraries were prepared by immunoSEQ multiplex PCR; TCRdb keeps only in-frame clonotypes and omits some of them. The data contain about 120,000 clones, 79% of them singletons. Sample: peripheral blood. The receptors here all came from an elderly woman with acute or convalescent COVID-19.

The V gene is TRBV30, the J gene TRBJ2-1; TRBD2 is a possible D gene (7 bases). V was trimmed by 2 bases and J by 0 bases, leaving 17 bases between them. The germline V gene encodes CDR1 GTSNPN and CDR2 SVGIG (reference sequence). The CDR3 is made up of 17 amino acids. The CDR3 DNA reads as TGTGCCTGGAGTCGGCCCAGAGGGGGGGGCTCCTACAATGAGCAGTTCTTC. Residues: CAWSRPRGGGSYNEQFF.

CDR3 amino acids: CASSSGWGTGNYGYTF. CDR3 nucleotides: TGTGCCAGCAGCTCAGGATGGGGGACAGGGAACTATGGCTACACCTTC. The chain joins TRBV7-9 to TRBJ1-2; the match to TRBD1 covers 9 bases. Germline CDR1 SEHNR, CDR2 FQNEAQ (reference sequence). V gave up 4 bases and J gave up 2 bases; unmatched junction bases: 8. This CDR3 contains 16 residues.